Listed below are T cell receptor beta chains from one sample, sequenced in a study of blood T cell repertoires in COVID-19. The data were produced by immunoSEQ multiplex PCR, yet TCRdb's version contains in-frame clones alone and is incomplete. The sample shows about 170,000 clones, roughly 90% of them seen only once. The sample taken for sequencing was peripheral blood. The source of these receptors is a man in his sixties with acute or convalescent COVID-19. Both conserved end residues are part of each CDR3. D genes are given only for firm matches. A clone size is listed for some rows: how often the clone was seen (once, few, many), or a class if it is expanded.

d_gene	abundance	v_gene	j_gene	CDR3aa	CDR3nt
TRBD1	.	TRBV18	TRBJ2-7	CASSRGQGSYEQYF	TGTGCCAGCTCACGAGGACAGGGGTCCTACGAGCAGTACTTC
.	.	TRBV7-9	TRBJ1-2	CATDYGGGYTF	TGTGCCACCGACTACGGGGGAGGCTACACCTTC
TRBD1	.	TRBV6-5	TRBJ1-6	CASSSRQGRISPLHF	TGTGCCAGCAGTTCCAGACAGGGGAGGATTTCACCCCTCCACTTT
.	.	TRBV21-1	TRBJ2-7	CASSTLGTGDAGVRQYEQYF	TGTGCCAGCAGCACCCTGGGGACAGGGGATGCGGGTGTAAGGCAATACGAGCAGTACTTC
.	.	TRBV2	TRBJ1-1	CASSQQVFTEAFF	TGTGCCAGCAGTCAACAGGTATTCACTGAAGCTTTCTTT
TRBD2	once	TRBV6-4	TRBJ2-6	CASSAGGAGANVLTF	TGTGCCAGCAGCGCCGGGGGGGCTGGGGCCAACGTCCTGACTTTC
TRBD2	.	TRBV18	TRBJ2-6	CASSRSGSVSGANVLTF	TGTGCCAGCTCACGGAGCGGGAGCGTCTCTGGGGCCAACGTCCTGACTTTC
.	.	TRBV10-2	TRBJ2-5	CASTYHPDTQETQYF	TGCGCCAGCACCTACCACCCGGACACCCAAGAGACCCAGTACTTC
.	few	TRBV6-5	TRBJ1-1	CASSRDSEAFF	TGTGCCAGCAGTCGGGACTCTGAAGCTTTCTTT
TRBD1	.	TRBV7-9	TRBJ1-1	CASSLEFRGETEAFF	TGTGCCAGCAGCTTAGAATTCAGGGGGGAGACTGAAGCTTTCTTT
.	.	TRBV6-5	TRBJ2-1	CASSYSFVDEQFF	TGTGCCAGCAGTTACTCTTTTGTCGATGAGCAGTTCTTC
TRBD1	.	TRBV19	TRBJ1-5	CASSPDRGPNQPQHF	TGTGCCAGTAGTCCGGACAGGGGGCCCAATCAGCCCCAGCATTTT
.	.	TRBV24-1	TRBJ1-3	CATSRTGSGNTIYF	TGTGCCACCAGTCGTACAGGATCTGGAAACACCATATATTTT
TRBD1	.	TRBV3-1/TRBV3-2	TRBJ1-2	CASSRTSGQGPGRGTF	TGTGCCAGCAGCCGAACCTCCGGACAGGGGCCGGGACGGGGAACCTTC
TRBD1	.	TRBV19	TRBJ2-5	CASSPTGTGNRYF	TGTGCCAGTAGTCCCACCGGGACAGGCAACAGGTACTTC
.	.	TRBV29-1	TRBJ1-1	CSVERTLNTEAFF	TGCAGCGTTGAGAGGACACTTAACACTGAAGCTTTCTTT
TRBD1	.	TRBV5-1	TRBJ2-3	CASSLYPPGQGVTDTQYF	TGCGCCAGCAGCTTGTATCCTCCGGGACAGGGGGTTACAGATACGCAGTATTTT
TRBD2	.	TRBV27	TRBJ2-7	CASSRTSGRAYEQYF	TGTGCCAGCAGCAGGACTAGCGGGAGGGCCTACGAGCAGTACTTC
TRBD2	few	TRBV14	TRBJ2-7	CASSRTPRDYPRTYEQYF	TGTGCCAGCAGCCGGACTCCAAGGGACTACCCGCGAACCTACGAGCAGTACTTC
TRBD2	.	TRBV7-9	TRBJ2-7	CASSLASGSSGEQYF	TGTGCCAGCAGCTTAGCTAGCGGGAGTAGCGGCGAGCAGTACTTC